This T cell receptor beta chain was sequenced in a study of blood T cell repertoires in COVID-19. Overall study context: The origin of the acute and convalescent COVID-19 samples was the United States, Italy and Spain. T cells, B-cell-depleted T cells, or PBMCs provided the cDNA or gDNA that served as material.

Here immunoSEQ multiplex PCR was the method, and the copy in TCRdb shows in-frame clones only, minus some. Of some 87,000 clones listed, 81% are singletons. There are 14 residues in the CDR3. Germline assignment: CDR1 LNHDA and CDR2 SQIVND (reference sequence). V was shortened by 7 bases and J by 4 bases, with 14 bases between the two germline ends. Sample: peripheral blood. The receptor was isolated from a man older than 75 with active or convalescent COVID-19. The chain is built from TRBV19 and TRBJ1-5, with D possibly matching TRBD1 (5 bases). CDR3 sequence: CASKGVGLNQPQHF. Written as DNA, the CDR3 is TGTGCCAGTAAAGGGGTAGGGCTAAATCAGCCCCAGCATTTT.